Listed below are T cell receptor beta chains from one sample, sequenced in a study of OX40 agonist ivuxolimab in advanced cancers. The repertoire was sequenced with immunoSEQ multiplex PCR; TCRdb's copy has only in-frame clones and lacks some. Among almost 85,000 clones listed, about 91% were seen once. Sequencing was performed on CD4+ or CD8+ T cells sorted from blood, taken in a trial of the OX40 agonist ivuxolimab. The receptors here all came from an adult with an advanced solid tumor such as melanoma, head and neck, liver or kidney cancer. Each CDR3 is given with its conserved first and last residue. D genes are given only for firm matches. Size tells how often a clone was seen (once, few, many) or the class of an expanded clone, and some rows leave it out.

V gene,J gene,D gene,clone size,CDR3 length,CDR3 protein,CDR3 DNA
TRBV6-5,TRBJ2-7,TRBD2,-,13,CASSYGLGYEQYF,TGTGCCAGCAGCTACGGACTAGGCTACGAGCAGTACTTC
TRBV28,TRBJ2-1,TRBD2,-,17,CASSLPHGGSSYNEQFF,TGTGCCAGCAGTCTACCCCACGGCGGGAGCTCCTACAATGAGCAGTTCTTC
TRBV5-4,TRBJ1-1,TRBD1,-,15,CASSQRDRGITEAFF,TGTGCCAGCAGCCAACGGGACAGGGGGATCACTGAAGCTTTCTTT
TRBV6-6,TRBJ2-7,-,-,14,CASSPRDWAYEQYF,TGTGCCAGCAGTCCACGGGACTGGGCCTACGAGCAGTACTTC
TRBV19,TRBJ1-1,-,-,17,CASSTRQIRGLNTEAFF,TGTGCCAGTAGTACCAGACAGATACGGGGCCTGAACACTGAAGCTTTCTTT
TRBV19,TRBJ1-6,-,-,14,CASSLGRYGSPLHF,TGTGCCAGTAGTCTGGGACGGTACGGTTCACCCCTCCACTTT
TRBV5-1,TRBJ2-2,TRBD2,-,16,CASSAFPSGAGGELFF,TGCGCCAGCAGCGCTTTCCCTAGCGGCGCTGGCGGGGAGCTGTTTTTT
TRBV9,TRBJ2-2,-,-,15,CASSAGAPNTGELFF,TGTGCCAGCAGCGCAGGGGCCCCGAACACCGGGGAGCTGTTTTTT
TRBV6-1,TRBJ1-1,-,-,13,CASRKAGNTEAFF,TGTGCCAGCAGGAAGGCAGGGAATACTGAAGCTTTCTTT
TRBV2,TRBJ1-3,-,few,16,CASSVPPGNSGNTIYF,TGTGCCAGCAGTGTCCCCCCAGGGAACTCTGGAAACACCATATATTTT
TRBV7-9,TRBJ1-1,-,medium-sized,13,CASSLAWNTEAFF,TGTGCCAGCAGCCTGGCATGGAACACTGAAGCTTTCTTT
TRBV27,TRBJ1-1,TRBD1,-,16,CASSPGDSFMNTEAFF,TGTGCCAGCAGTCCCGGGGACAGCTTCATGAACACTGAAGCTTTCTTT
TRBV28,TRBJ1-2,-,few,12,CASSLQGYGYTF,TGTGCCAGCAGTTTACAAGGGTATGGCTACACCTTC
TRBV11-2,TRBJ2-5,-,-,14,CASSLEWTEETQYF,TGTGCCAGCAGCTTAGAATGGACCGAAGAGACCCAGTACTTC
TRBV7-6,TRBJ2-5,-,-,13,CASSWAVQETQYF,TGTGCCAGCAGCTGGGCAGTCCAAGAGACCCAGTACTTC
TRBV5-1,TRBJ2-3,-,-,15,CASSRGTLNTDTQYF,TGCGCCAGCAGCAGAGGGACTTTAAACACAGATACGCAGTATTTT
TRBV6-1,TRBJ2-3,-,-,16,CASSEGRRGHTDTQYF,TGTGCCAGCAGTGAAGGGAGGCGGGGGCACACAGATACGCAGTATTTT
TRBV6-1,TRBJ2-5,-,-,15,CASSVRSTHQETQYF,TGTGCCAGCAGTGTCCGGTCGACTCACCAAGAGACCCAGTACTTC
TRBV7-9,TRBJ1-5,-,once,17,CASSLGGPRGDNQPQHF,TGTGCCAGCAGCTTAGGGGGACCCCGGGGTGACAATCAGCCCCAGCATTTT
TRBV11-3,TRBJ2-2,-,-,16,CASSPGLSRDTGELFF,TGTGCCAGCAGCCCCGGACTCTCAAGGGACACCGGGGAGCTGTTTTTT
TRBV5-1,TRBJ1-1,-,-,15,CASSLLTSRDTEAFF,TGCGCCAGCAGCTTACTGACAAGCCGGGACACTGAAGCTTTCTTT
TRBV9,TRBJ2-5,-,-,16,CASSVGGSSRQETQYF,TGTGCCAGCAGCGTTGGGGGCTCGTCCCGACAAGAGACCCAGTACTTC
TRBV5-1,TRBJ1-2,TRBD1,-,14,CASSARDSNYGYTF,TGCGCCAGCAGCGCTCGGGACAGCAACTATGGCTACACCTTC
TRBV7-2,TRBJ1-2,TRBD1,-,17,CASSLFVTGTGSDGYTF,TGTGCCAGCAGCTTATTTGTTACCGGGACAGGGAGCGATGGCTACACCTTC
TRBV4-1,TRBJ1-2,-,-,13,CASSQGQPYGYTF,TGCGCCAGCAGCCAAGGACAGCCCTATGGCTACACCTTC
TRBV27,TRBJ1-2,-,once,16,CASSSSGGGRLGGYTF,TGTGCCAGCAGTTCCTCCGGCGGGGGGCGTCTAGGTGGCTACACCTTC
TRBV5-1,TRBJ2-1,TRBD2,-,16,CASSFLAGSSYNEQFF,TGCGCCAGCAGCTTCTTAGCGGGGAGCTCCTACAATGAGCAGTTCTTC
TRBV2,TRBJ1-1,-,few,13,CASRSLTDTEAFF,TGTGCCAGCAGGAGCTTGACTGACACTGAAGCTTTCTTT
TRBV7-6,TRBJ2-2,-,-,16,CASSLVAGTNTGELFF,TGTGCCAGCAGCTTAGTTGCAGGGACGAACACCGGGGAGCTGTTTTTT
TRBV5-1,TRBJ2-1,-,-,15,CASSLDEGTYNEQFF,TGCGCCAGCAGCTTGGATGAAGGCACCTACAATGAGCAGTTCTTC
TRBV6-5,TRBJ2-7,-,-,15,CASSSGDGSSYEQYF,TGTGCCAGTAGTTCCGGAGACGGTAGCTCCTACGAGCAGTACTTC
TRBV7-3,TRBJ2-2,TRBD1,-,14,CASSPQGVGGELFF,TGTGCCAGCAGCCCCCAGGGGGTTGGCGGGGAGCTGTTTTTT
TRBV7-3,TRBJ2-2,-,-,12,CASSPRRGELFF,TGTGCCAGCAGCCCCAGAAGGGGGGAGCTGTTTTTT
TRBV18,TRBJ1-2,-,-,13,CASSADRTYGYTF,TGTGCCAGCTCAGCCGACCGGACCTATGGCTACACCTTC
TRBV28,TRBJ1-2,-,-,16,CASIPLGGDTNYGYTF,TGTGCCAGCATCCCCCTCGGGGGTGACACTAACTATGGCTACACCTTC
TRBV6-6,TRBJ2-4,TRBD2,-,15,CASSGKGGAKNIQYF,TGTGCCAGCAGCGGGAAGGGAGGGGCCAAAAACATTCAGTACTTC
TRBV4-2,TRBJ1-4,TRBD1,-,19,CASSQESRTGGATNEKLFF,TGTGCCAGCAGCCAAGAGAGTAGGACAGGGGGCGCGACTAATGAAAAACTGTTTTTT
TRBV29-1,TRBJ2-1,TRBD2,-,14,CSVVHGRSYNEQFF,TGCAGCGTTGTACACGGGAGGTCCTACAATGAGCAGTTCTTC
TRBV4-1,TRBJ1-5,-,-,14,CASSRAGGNQPQHF,TGCGCCAGCAGCCGGGCAGGCGGCAATCAGCCCCAGCATTTT
TRBV7-2,TRBJ1-1,-,-,12,CASSDLGTEAFF,TGTGCCAGCAGCGATCTTGGCACTGAAGCTTTCTTT
TRBV20-1,TRBJ2-7,-,-,10,CSAGTYEQYF,TGCAGTGCTGGGACCTACGAGCAGTACTTC
TRBV5-1,TRBJ1-1,-,-,14,CASSLQVSNTEAFF,TGCGCCAGCAGCTTGCAGGTCTCGAACACTGAAGCTTTCTTT
TRBV7-9,TRBJ1-5,-,-,14,CASSSGRSNQPQHF,TGTGCCAGCAGCTCCGGCAGGTCCAATCAGCCCCAGCATTTT
TRBV28,TRBJ2-4,-,-,13,CASRTQGTNIQYF,TGTGCCAGCAGAACGCAGGGGACGAACATTCAGTACTTC